This T cell receptor beta chain came from a study of response to subunit inactivated influenza vaccine. This clonotype was recorded a few times. Antigen specificity is unknown. With 0 bases clipped from V and 3 bases from J, the junction kept 16 bases outside the gene matches. The CDR3 extends over 21 amino acids. The germline V gene has CDR1 SGHAT and CDR2 FQDESV (reference sequence). Study-level points and caveats: Authors suggested each seasonal flu vaccination may recruit only limited numbers of new T cells.

TCRdb re-analysed the RT-PCR reads in MiXCR, keeping a single row per CDR3 protein. Among more than 450,000 distinct CDR3 sequences listed, around 11% were seen once. This sample was shared with a second study, whose subject was T cells expressing NK-cell markers. That source reports: As the method of synthesis, 5'RACE template switching with UMIs yielded TCR beta cDNA. Sequencing covered eight donors, seven HCMV-seropositive and one seronegative. Only alpha-beta TCR T cells were sorted in several experiments, using an anti-gamma-delta TCR antibody.

The chain carries TRBV11-1 and TRBJ2-4; 11 nucleotides match TRBD1. The sequence came from a man between 45 and 60 years old who received an inactivated influenza vaccine. This sample comprised PBMCs from blood, obtained on the day of vaccination. The CDR3: CASSLAPLRDRGDNDKNIQYF. The CDR3 DNA is TGTGCCAGCAGCTTAGCACCCCTCCGGGACAGGGGGGATAATGACAAAAACATTCAGTACTTC.